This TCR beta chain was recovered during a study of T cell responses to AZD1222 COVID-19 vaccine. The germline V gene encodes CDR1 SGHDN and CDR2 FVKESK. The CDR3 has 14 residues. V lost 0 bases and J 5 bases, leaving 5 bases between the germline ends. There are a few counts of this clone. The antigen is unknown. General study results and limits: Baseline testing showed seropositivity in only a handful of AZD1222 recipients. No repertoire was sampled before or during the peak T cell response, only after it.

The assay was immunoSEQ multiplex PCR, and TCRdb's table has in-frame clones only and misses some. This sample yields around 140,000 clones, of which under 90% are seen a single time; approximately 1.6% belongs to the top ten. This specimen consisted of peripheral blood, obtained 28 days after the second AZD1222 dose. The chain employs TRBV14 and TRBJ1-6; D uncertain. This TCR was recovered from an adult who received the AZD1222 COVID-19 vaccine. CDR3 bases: TGTGCCAGCAGCCAAGATATGGATAATTCACCCCTCCACTTT. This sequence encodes CASSQDMDNSPLHF.